This T cell receptor (beta chain) appears in the sequencing data of a study of blood T cell repertoires in COVID-19. Study overall: COVID-19 samples, acute and convalescent, were from the United States, Italy and Spain.

From germline, CDR1 is MDHEN and CDR2 SYDVKM. J was trimmed by 5 bases and V by 6 bases; bases with no gene match: 15. The CDR3 totals 16 residues. The protocol was immunoSEQ multiplex PCR, while the TCRdb copy is restricted to in-frame clones and leaves out a portion. This table has 95,000 to 130,000 clones, around 80% appearing once. The TCR was taken from a man aged 65-85 years with active or convalescent COVID-19. Sequencing input: peripheral blood. This chain uses TRBV28 with TRBJ1-2; 7 nucleotides line up with TRBD1. The CDR3 spells CASSMGVGQRTYGYTF. The CDR3 bases are TGTGCCAGCAGCATGGGGGTGGGACAGAGAACTTATGGCTACACCTTC.